This T cell receptor beta chain was recorded in a study of blood T cell repertoires in COVID-19. Study-wide background: Acute and convalescent COVID-19 specimens originated in the United States, Italy and Spain. T cells, B-cell-depleted T cells, or PBMCs provided the cDNA or gDNA that served as material.

CDR1 and CDR2 (germline): SQVTM, ANQGSEA. The length of the CDR3 is 13 residues. V trimming: 3 bases; J trimming: 2 bases; junction bases outside the gene matches: 2. Assay: immunoSEQ multiplex PCR; the TCRdb copy retains only in-frame clones and omits some. Among more than 95,000 clones listed, approximately 84% were seen once. The chain is built from TRBV29-1 and TRBJ2-7, with 9 bases aligning to TRBD2. The sequenced material came from peripheral blood. The sequence was collected from a human donor in a cohort sampled during active or convalescent COVID-19. CDR3: CSVESGGTYEQYF. The CDR3 DNA reads as TGCAGCGTTGAGAGCGGGGGGACCTACGAGCAGTACTTC.